The entry below describes one T cell receptor (beta chain). Its antigen is not known. Germline V lookup: CDR1 MNHEY, CDR2 SMNVEV (reference sequence). Losses at the gene ends were 5 bases for V and 0 bases for J; bases not matched to a gene: 7. The CDR3 runs to 16 residues. The sample is drawn from a study of blood T cells in healthy people across ages. General study results and limits: Considered underestimates were the diversity estimates obtained from one million T cells. Greater diversity and more naive CD4+ cells were seen in long-lived donors than in aged donors.

For the second PCR, which ran for roughly 6 to 12 cycles, a sample-barcoded 5' primer and a J-beta primer mix were used. TCRdb used MiXCR to reprocess the 5' RACE reads, holding one entry per CDR3 protein. The sample has more than 800,000 distinct CDR3 sequences, 40% to 55% seen once. The draw of peripheral blood yielded ten milliliters from each donor. Extractions gave at least 6 micrograms of total RNA per sample. The source of this sequence is a woman aged 55-75 years in good health. Sequenced: blood. The gene calls are TRBV27 and TRBJ2-3; 8 bases map to TRBD2. CDR3 in DNA: TGTGCCAGCAGTCACGGACTAGCCGTTAGCACAGATACGCAGTATTTT. Protein product: CASSHGLAVSTDTQYF.